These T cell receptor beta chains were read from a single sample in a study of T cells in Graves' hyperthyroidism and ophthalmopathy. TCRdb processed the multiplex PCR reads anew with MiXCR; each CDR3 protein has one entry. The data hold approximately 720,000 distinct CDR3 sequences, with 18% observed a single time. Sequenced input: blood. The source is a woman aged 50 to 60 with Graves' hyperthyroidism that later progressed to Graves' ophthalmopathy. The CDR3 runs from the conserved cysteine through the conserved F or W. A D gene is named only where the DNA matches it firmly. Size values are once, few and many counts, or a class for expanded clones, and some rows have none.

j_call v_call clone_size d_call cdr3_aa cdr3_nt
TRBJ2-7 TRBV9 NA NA CASSPQGGIGYEQYF TGTGCCAGCAGCCCCCAGGGGGGGATCGGCTACGAGCAGTACTTC
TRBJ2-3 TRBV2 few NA CASITGPRTDTQYF TGTGCCAGCATAACAGGGCCCCGCACAGATACGCAGTATTTT
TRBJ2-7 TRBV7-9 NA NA CASSPLVSGVNYEQYF TGTGCCAGCAGCCCCTTAGTCTCAGGGGTCAACTACGAGCAGTACTTC
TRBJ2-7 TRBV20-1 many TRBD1 CSAGDSYSYEQYF TGCAGTGCCGGGGACAGCTACAGCTACGAGCAGTACTTC
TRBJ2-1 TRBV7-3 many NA CASSIPGVYNEQFF TGTGCCAGCAGCATTCCCGGGGTATACAATGAGCAGTTCTTC
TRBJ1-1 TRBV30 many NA CAWRTEMNTEAFF TGTGCCTGGAGGACAGAGATGAACACTGAAGCTTTCTTT
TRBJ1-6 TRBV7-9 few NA CASSLVIGQNSPLHF TGTGCCAGCAGCTTAGTTATCGGACAGAATTCACCCCTCCACTTT
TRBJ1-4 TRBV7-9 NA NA CASTIPAINEKLFF TGTGCCAGCACCATCCCGGCTATTAATGAAAAACTGTTTTTT
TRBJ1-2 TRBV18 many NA CASGPGHEYTF TGTGCCAGCGGCCCGGGACACGAATACACCTTC
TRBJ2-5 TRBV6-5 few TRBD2 CASSYGGTREETQYF TGTGCCAGCAGTTACGGTGGGACTAGAGAAGAGACCCAGTACTTC
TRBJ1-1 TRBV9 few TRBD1 CASSVSGRGMSDTEAFF TGTGCCAGCAGCGTTTCTGGCAGGGGGATGTCGGACACTGAAGCTTTCTTT
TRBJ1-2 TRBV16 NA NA CASSHPGPWHTF TGTGCCAGCAGCCACCCGGGACCATGGCACACCTTC
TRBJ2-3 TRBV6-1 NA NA CASNGGEVRGTDTQYF TGTGCCAGCAACGGGGGTGAGGTTCGGGGCACAGATACGCAGTATTTT
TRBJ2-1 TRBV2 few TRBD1 CASRQDRANEQFF TGTGCCAGCAGGCAGGACAGGGCGAATGAGCAGTTCTTC
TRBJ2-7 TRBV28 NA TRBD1 CASMALTHRDREDEQYF TGTGCCAGCATGGCCTTAACTCACCGGGACAGGGAGGACGAGCAGTACTTC
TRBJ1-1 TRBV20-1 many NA CSARDTSGQGNTEAFF TGCAGTGCTAGAGATACTTCGGGGCAGGGGAATACTGAAGCTTTCTTT
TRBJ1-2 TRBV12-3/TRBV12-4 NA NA CASSFLSGRGYGYTF TGTGCCAGCAGTTTTCTTTCGGGCAGGGGTTATGGCTACACCTTC
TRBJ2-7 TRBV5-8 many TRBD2 CASSGGTTYEQYF TGTGCCAGCAGTGGGGGGACTACCTACGAGCAGTACTTC
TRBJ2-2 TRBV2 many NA CARGPKNTGELFF TGTGCCAGGGGACCCAAGAACACCGGGGAGCTGTTTTTT
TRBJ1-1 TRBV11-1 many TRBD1 CASSLDRGKAFF TGTGCCAGCAGCCTCGACAGGGGCAAAGCTTTCTTT
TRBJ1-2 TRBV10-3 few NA CAISESNSMVYGYTF TGTGCCATCAGTGAGTCAAACAGTATGGTGTATGGCTACACCTTC
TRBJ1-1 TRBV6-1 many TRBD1 CASSRGQGGTEAFF TGTGCCAGCAGTCGCGGACAGGGTGGCACTGAAGCTTTCTTT